This T cell receptor beta chain was identified in a study of blood T cell repertoires in COVID-19. At the level of the study: COVID-19 samples, acute and convalescent, were from the United States, Italy and Spain. T cells, B-cell-depleted T cells, or PBMCs provided the cDNA or gDNA that served as material.

In the original processing: Using reference gene primer amplification, nucleated cell counts were estimated. Assay used: immunoSEQ multiplex PCR; TCRdb lists only in-frame clones, some missing. The D gene and trimming were derived from the DNA, and the V and J assignments and clone size from that table. Of roughly 30,000 clones in the sample, 60% to 80% were seen once. This clone occurred a few times. CDR1 and CDR2 (germline): LGHDT, YNNKEL (reference sequence). The CDR3 is 13 amino acids. V shed 8 bases, J shed 4 bases, and the junction held 4 bases outside the gene matches. This sequence originates from a boy aged 2 to 10 with active or convalescent COVID-19. The sequencing input was peripheral blood. The rearrangement joins TRBV3-1 (or the pseudogene TRBV3-2) to TRBJ1-4, with 7 positions matching TRBD1. The CDR3 reads CASGQVNNEKLFF. The CDR3 DNA follows: TGTGCCAGCGGACAGGTGAATAATGAAAAACTGTTTTTT.